This TCR beta chain was sequenced in a study of T cells in Graves' hyperthyroidism and ophthalmopathy. Study outcomes and limitations: Before onset, ophthalmopathy was predicted by the model a median around 6.5 months earlier.

Amplified TCR beta CDR3 regions came from RNA transcripts. First-round RT-PCR of the TCR CDR3 relied on the HTBI primer set. Using its own MiXCR run on the multiplex PCR reads, TCRdb lists one record per CDR3 protein. The sample has some 800,000 distinct CDR3 sequences, 35% to 45% seen once. Newly diagnosed hyperthyroidism patients aged 18 to 65 years had disease lasting under 2 months. In the case of this clonotype: As yet, its antigen is unknown.

The germline CDR1 and CDR2 sequences are SGHAT and FQNNGV. The CDR3 spans 16 residues. V lost 4 bases and J lost 4; bases outside the gene matches: 8. The chain couples TRBV11-2 to TRBJ2-5; 11 bases are a match to TRBD1. The specimen sequenced was blood. This clonotype was obtained from a man aged 18 to 35 with Graves' hyperthyroidism. Here the CDR3 reads CASSYRAGTGGETQYF. CDR3 in DNA: TGTGCCAGCAGCTATAGAGCGGGGACAGGGGGAGAGACCCAGTACTTC.